This TCR beta chain stems from a study of regulatory T cells in long-lasting Graves disease. Study-level findings and limits: Only a small sample size was used, which may have cut accuracy.

Trimming cost V 3 bases and J 4 bases; bases outside gene matches: 5. The germline V gene encodes CDR1 MGHRA and CDR2 YSYEKL. This CDR3 has 15 amino acids. Arm-PCR with iRepertoire HTBI primers amplified the CDR3 regions for these TCR beta libraries. TCRdb redid the calling of the multiplex PCR reads with MiXCR, one entry per CDR3 protein. The table shows 300,000 to 450,000 distinct CDR3 sequences, with around a sixth occurring only once. The time point denotes: newly diagnosed GD, antithyroid drugs for less than 3 months. Making the TCR library involved RNA that had been extracted from PBMCs. In this sample, this clonotype turned up many times. Its specificity is unknown.

This specimen consisted of peripheral blood mononuclear cells (PBMCs), obtained at new diagnosis, from a patient treated with antithyroid drugs. This TCR derives from a female donor with Graves disease. The V gene is TRBV4-1, the J gene TRBJ2-3; 9 nucleotides agree with TRBD2. The CDR3, as DNA: TGCGCCAGCAGCCAGGTTAGCGGGAGTTCAGATACGCAGTATTTT. Translation: CASSQVSGSSDTQYF.